This record looks at one TCR beta chain sequence and its context. The antigen it binds to is not known. No qualities accompany the bases; no much larger clone lies one base away. CDR1 and CDR2 are read off the germline V gene (reference sequence) as GTSNPN and SVGIG. Trimming removed 0 bases from V and 4 bases from J, leaving 13 bases between the germline ends. Its CDR3 holds 15 amino acids, cysteine through phenylalanine. The entry retains the CDR3 DNA only, 45 bases that are in frame from base 1. The data derive from a study of vaccination and CD4 T cells after COVID-19 (dated by TCRdb to between 2020 and 2023). Looking at the study overall: Convalescent patients had a positive SARS-CoV-2 result on nasal swab PCR, and of these patients, several had mild disease and one had severe disease. The cultures were stimulated with overlapping spike peptide pools from SARS-CoV-2 and from the common cold coronaviruses HCoV-NL63, HCoV-OC43 and HCoV-229E. The spike-specific CD4+ TCR repertoire was compared before and after mRNA vaccination in around ten COVID-19 convalescent patients and a handful of infection-naive healthy vaccine recipients. Post-COVID blood samples were collected from convalescent patients a median of approximately 93 days after diagnosis, with a range of roughly 35 to 161 days. As controls, cultures received a CEFX viral epitope pool (the positive control), an HIV-1 Nef peptide pool (the negative control), or no peptide at all. Post-vaccine blood samples were collected a median of about 66 days after the second vaccine dose, ranging from about 14 to 241 days. Each participant got two doses of either the Pfizer-BioNTech BNT162b2 vaccine (n=8) or the Moderna mRNA-1273 vaccine (n=2). In the convalescent cohort there were six males and four females, among whom were two Hispanic individuals, seven Caucasians, two Asians and one multiracial person.

What the research found in general, with its limitations: In convalescent patients, a median roughly 86% of post-vaccine SARS-CoV-2-reactive clones were detected only after vaccination, suggesting vaccine-specific priming. In convalescent patients, nearly all vaccine-specific clones (304 of 307) were found to be mono-reactive for SARS-CoV-2 spike rather than cross-reactive with common cold coronaviruses. An increase in the median number of SARS-CoV-2-reactive clonotypes from approximately 23 after infection to approximately 41 after vaccination was observed, but the change was not found to be significant. Only a relatively small number of convalescent patients were included in the study, and early timepoints following natural infection were not analyzed.

The sample's treatment or condition label is to be understood as: approximately nine-day PBMC culture with coronavirus spike peptide pools or control peptides (ViraFEST assay). The ViraFEST assay was used in the study, in which antigen-specific T cells were expanded with peptide pools and expanded clonotypes were subsequently identified by TCR sequencing. The convalescent patients' positive SARS-CoV-2 PCR tests fell between March and December 2020, which was before the Alpha, Beta and Delta variants emerged in the United States. Each well held millions of PBMCs cultured in IMDM containing roughly 5% human AB serum and 9 to 10 IU/ml IL-2, with about 10 ug/ml peptide pools added. On days 3 and 7, half of the culture medium was replaced with fresh IL-2-containing medium. After about nine days of culture, CD4+ T cells were isolated by negative selection with the EasySep CD4+ T cell isolation kit. Ficoll-Paque Plus gradient centrifugation was used to isolate PBMCs from whole blood, and the isolated PBMCs were then either used fresh or cryopreserved at -140C. Culture conditions were generally each tested in triplicate wells.

The method was PCR. At the Johns Hopkins FTIC core, DNA from the cultured CD4+ T cells underwent TCR sequencing with the Oncomine TCR Beta short-read assay. The QIAamp micro DNA kit was used to extract genomic DNA from the cultured CD4+ T cells. Oncomine TCR Beta libraries from cultured CD4+ T cells were pooled using unique dual indexes and sequenced on an Illumina iSeq 100. The paper's data handling went like this. Non-productive sequences were removed, and CDR3s not starting with C, not ending with F or W, or shorter than 7 amino acids were discarded. The MANAFEST web application identified antigen-specific clonotypes by comparing peptide-stimulated wells against reference wells and other culture wells. Positive clones required FDR below 0.05, an odds ratio above 5, and productive frequency above 0.1% in at least two of three replicate wells. Clonotypes that were significantly expanded in both SARS-CoV-2 spike wells and at least one common cold coronavirus spike condition were defined as cross-reactive. Levenshtein distances (stringdist) and unrooted phylogenetic trees (ape) in R version 3.6.1 were used to assess CDR3 homology. TCRdb reanalyzed the raw reads on its own, using fastp at Q25 for trimming and MiXCR for clone calling, and kept in-frame beta chains. Rows merge per CDR3 protein into single entries with the most common DNA and genes. The V and J calls reflect TCRdb's pipeline rather than the authors' work. The table for this sample lists about 20,000 distinct CDR3 sequences; 46% of them were counted only once. The top ten hold 3% of the sample.

The receptor's source is a human donor who had recovered from COVID-19. The V gene is TRBV30 and the J gene is TRBJ1-5, and the D gene may be TRBD1, 6 bases matching. The sequenced sample was CD4+ T cells from blood, cultured in vitro, obtained after SARS-CoV-2 vaccination. The DNA is as follows: TGTGCCTGGAGTGTACCGGGACATACTAATCAGCCCCAGCATTTT. Translation gives CAWSVPGHTNQPQHF.